This is a list of T cell receptor beta chains from one sample in a study of blood T cell repertoires in COVID-19. Sequencing was performed with immunoSEQ multiplex PCR; in TCRdb, only in-frame clones are kept and a portion is missing. The sample shows approximately 330,000 clones, around 90% of them seen only once. The sequencing sample was made of peripheral blood. The receptor source for this set is a man aged 25 to 40 with COVID-19, enrolled during active disease. The CDR3 runs from the conserved cysteine through the conserved F or W. Each record gives: J gene, CDR3 length, D gene, V gene, clone size, CDR3 DNA, CDR3 protein. D genes are given only for firm matches. Clone size is not always given. Where it is, it says once, few, many or a class for expanded clones.

J: TRBJ1-2
length: 13
D: .
V: TRBV6-5
size: .
DNA: TGTGCCAGCAGTTACTCGGGAGGGGACGGCTACACCTTC
CDR3: CASSYSGGDGYTF

J: TRBJ1-1
length: 13
D: .
V: TRBV24-1
size: once
DNA: TGTGCCACCAGTACACTAGGGTTAACTGAAGCTTTCTTT
CDR3: CATSTLGLTEAFF

J: TRBJ2-1
length: 16
D: .
V: TRBV4-3
size: .
DNA: TGCGCCAGCAGCCACTCGGCGGCCCTCGGGGACAATGAGCAGTTCTTC
CDR3: CASSHSAALGDNEQFF

J: TRBJ2-3
length: 15
D: TRBD2
V: TRBV13
size: .
DNA: TGTGCCAGCAGCTTATGGGGCGGGGGGACAGATACGCAGTATTTT
CDR3: CASSLWGGGTDTQYF

J: TRBJ2-1
length: 17
D: TRBD2
V: TRBV7-3
size: .
DNA: TGTGCCAGCAGCCCCTGGACTAGCGGGAGGGTGTACAATGAGCAGTTCTTC
CDR3: CASSPWTSGRVYNEQFF

J: TRBJ1-1
length: 14
D: .
V: TRBV6-6
size: .
DNA: TGTGCCAGCAGTTACTTCGGACCGAGGGTGGAAGCTTTCTTT
CDR3: CASSYFGPRVEAFF

J: TRBJ2-2
length: 15
D: TRBD2
V: TRBV7-2
size: .
DNA: TGTGCCAGCACAAGACTAGCGGGAAGCACCGGGGAGCTGTTTTTT
CDR3: CASTRLAGSTGELFF

J: TRBJ2-7
length: 17
D: .
V: TRBV5-4
size: once
DNA: TGTGCCAGCAGCTTGGGTTCGTCAGGGGTGGTAACCTACGAGCAGTACTTC
CDR3: CASSLGSSGVVTYEQYF

J: TRBJ2-1
length: 14
D: .
V: TRBV5-5
size: .
DNA: TGTGCCAGCAGCTGGTGGGACAAGGTCGGTGAGCAGTTCTTC
CDR3: CASSWWDKVGEQFF

J: TRBJ2-7
length: 13
D: TRBD1
V: TRBV2
size: .
DNA: TGTGCCAGCAGTGAAGCTATACAGGGGGAGCAGTACTTC
CDR3: CASSEAIQGEQYF

J: TRBJ1-2
length: 13
D: .
V: TRBV7-9
size: .
DNA: TGTGCCAGCAGCACCACAGGGATGCATGGCTACACCTTC
CDR3: CASSTTGMHGYTF

J: TRBJ1-2
length: 16
D: TRBD1
V: TRBV12-5
size: .
DNA: TGTGCTAGTGCCCCGGCGACAGGGGGAACCAACTATGGCTACACCTTC
CDR3: CASAPATGGTNYGYTF

J: TRBJ1-2
length: 14
D: .
V: TRBV9
size: .
DNA: TGTGCCAGCAGCGCTACAGGGTCTCGTGGGGGCTACACCTTC
CDR3: CASSATGSRGGYTF

J: TRBJ2-5
length: 16
D: TRBD2
V: TRBV11-3
size: .
DNA: TGTGCCAGCAGCTTAGAGGCGCGGGGGTACCAAGAGACCCAGTACTTC
CDR3: CASSLEARGYQETQYF

J: TRBJ1-2
length: 17
D: .
V: TRBV18
size: .
DNA: TGTGCCAGCTCACCACTGGGATCCGGGGGGGAGGACTATGGCTACACCTTC
CDR3: CASSPLGSGGEDYGYTF

J: TRBJ2-7
length: 11
D: .
V: TRBV20-1
size: .
DNA: TGCAGTGTTCACCCCCTAGGGACACCGGCCTTC
CDR3: CSVHPLGTPAF

J: TRBJ1-2
length: 13
D: .
V: TRBV27
size: once
DNA: TGTGCCAGCAGTCCGATGACAGGATGGGGCTACACCTTC
CDR3: CASSPMTGWGYTF

J: TRBJ2-6
length: 17
D: .
V: TRBV2
size: .
DNA: TGTGCCAGCAGTCCACAGGGACCTAACTCTGGGGCCAACGTCCTGACTTTC
CDR3: CASSPQGPNSGANVLTF

J: TRBJ1-6
length: 16
D: TRBD1
V: TRBV5-4
size: .
DNA: TGTGCCAGCAGCTGGGGACAGCCGAACTATAATTCACCCCTCCACTTT
CDR3: CASSWGQPNYNSPLHF